The 20 T cell receptor beta chains listed next were all sequenced from one sample in a study of T cells in Graves' hyperthyroidism and ophthalmopathy. TCR beta CDR3 sequences were amplified from RNA transcripts. RT-PCR in the first round (using the HTBI primer set) targeted the TCR CDR3. TCRdb redid the calling of the multiplex PCR reads with MiXCR, one entry per CDR3 protein. The sample carries 250,000 to 300,000 distinct CDR3 sequences, roughly 19% recorded once. Material: blood. The receptors were gathered from a man aged 45 to 65 with Graves' ophthalmopathy.

V gene TRBV7-9 combines with J gene TRBJ2-1, with D unclear. Germline V lookup: CDR1 SEHNR, CDR2 FQNEAQ (reference sequence). This CDR3 is built from 16 residues. V was pared by 0 bases and J by 15 bases, with 24 bases between. This CDR3 is CASSLAAPGPTMSWFF. The DNA for the CDR3 is TGTGCCAGCAGCTTAGCAGCGCCGGGTCCTACAATGAGTTGGTTCTTC.

This clonotype appeared many times. This chain connects TRBV20-1 to TRBJ2-3; D is possibly TRBD1 (6 bases). Germline values: CDR1 DFQATT, CDR2 SNEGSKA (reference sequence). CDR3 size: 12 residues. V shed 2 bases and J shed 5 bases, with 8 bases lying between them. Here the CDR3 reads CSARQGKDTQYF. The CDR3 nucleotides read TGCAGTGCTAGACAGGGGAAAGATACGCAGTATTTT.

The chain employs TRBV28 and TRBJ2-7; D remains ambiguous. V was cut by 8 bases and J by 3 bases, with 8 bases left in between. CDR3 length equals 11 residues. Per the germline V gene, CDR1 is MDHEN and CDR2 is SYDVKM. CDR3 sequence (DNA): TGTGCCAGCCGCCTCCTCTACGAGCAGTACTTC. Its translation is CASRLLYEQYF.

The CDR3 reads CASSSPSSNPTSHEQYF. CDR3 in DNA: TGTGCCAGCAGTTCCCCTTCTTCGAACCCGACTAGCCACGAGCAGTACTTC. V and J are TRBV6-5 and TRBJ2-7; 7 bases are a match to TRBD2. Unmatched junction bases numbered 17, after V lost 4 bases and J lost 5 bases. Germline V CDR1 and CDR2: MNHEY, SVGAGI. CDR3 length: 17 amino acids.

This clonotype was seen ten or more times. The genes are TRBV11-2 and TRBJ2-7, with TRBD2 as a possible D gene (6 bases). The germline V gene has CDR1 SGHAT and CDR2 FQNNGV. V gave up 4 bases and J gave up 1 base, with 14 bases separating them. This CDR3 has 15 residues. CDR3 bases: TGTGCCAGCAGCTCCCGGGACTCACTGTCCTACGAGCAGTACTTC. It encodes CASSSRDSLSYEQYF.

This chain uses TRBV7-2 with TRBJ2-7, with TRBD1 as a possible D gene (6 bases). This CDR3 region has 14 residues. Trimming stripped 3 bases from V and 3 bases from J, with 12 bases between. The germline V gene encodes CDR1 SGHTA and CDR2 FQGNSA. CDR3 sequence reads: CASSFSGANYEQYF. For the CDR3, the DNA is TGTGCCAGCAGCTTTTCAGGGGCCAACTACGAGCAGTACTTC.

This clonotype was recorded many times. J is TRBJ2-1 and V is TRBV11-3; 7 bases fit TRBD2. This CDR3 comprises 16 residues. V trimming: 1 base; J trimming: 8 bases; junction bases outside the gene matches: 11. The germline gives CDR1 SGHNT, CDR2 YENEEA. The CDR3 is CASSLGIQAGRDEQFF. The CDR3 DNA reads as TGTGCCAGCAGCTTAGGGATTCAAGCGGGGAGGGATGAGCAGTTCTTC.

This clonotype was seen only a few times. V and J are TRBV7-3 and TRBJ2-1, with a weak D call TRBD2 (6 bases). Germline assignment: CDR1 SGHTA and CDR2 FQGTGA. The CDR3 runs to 15 residues. V lost 3 bases and J 5 bases, leaving 14 bases between the germline ends. CDR3: CASSFAGPPDNEQFF. The CDR3 DNA sequence: TGTGCCAGCAGCTTTGCGGGACCCCCGGACAATGAGCAGTTCTTC.

The rearrangement links TRBV27 to TRBJ2-7, with 9 bases identical to TRBD1. The CDR3 contains 16 residues. Germline loops: CDR1 MNHEY, CDR2 SMNVEV (reference sequence). J lost 0 bases, V lost 0 bases, and 3 bases had no gene match. This CDR3 is CASSLSGTGSSYEQYF. The CDR3 DNA sequence: TGTGCCAGCAGTTTATCGGGGACAGGGAGCTCCTACGAGCAGTACTTC.

The chain combines TRBV5-1 with TRBJ2-5; TRBD1 agrees at 8 bases. The germline V gene encodes CDR1 SGHRS and CDR2 YFSETQ. V was pared by 0 bases and J by 4 bases, with 8 bases of the junction left unmatched. CDR3 length: 16 residues. The CDR3 loop reads CASSLGGQGWGETQYF. DNA of the CDR3: TGCGCCAGCAGCTTGGGAGGACAGGGATGGGGAGAGACCCAGTACTTC.

On this clonotype itself: This may stem from a read error, because a much larger clone lies one nucleotide away. J is TRBJ1-5 and V is TRBV27, with 10 positions matching TRBD1. Germline loops: CDR1 MNHEY, CDR2 SMNVEV (reference sequence). CDR3 length: 15 residues. CDR3 loop: CASSFGQGEGQPRHF. CDR3 nucleotides: TGTGCCAGCAGTTTCGGACAGGGGGAGGGTCAGCCCCGGCATTTT.

A few counts support this clonotype. V and J are TRBV7-9 and TRBJ2-5; tentatively, D is TRBD1 (5 bases). Trimming removed 7 bases at V and 1 base at J, with 19 bases between. Germline V gene sequence: CDR1 SEHNR, CDR2 FQNEAQ (reference sequence). This CDR3 comprises 16 residues. CDR3 loop: CASTLRAEFAQETQYF. The CDR3 region has the DNA TGTGCCAGCACCCTCAGGGCGGAGTTCGCCCAAGAGACCCAGTACTTC.

The J gene is TRBJ2-6, the V gene TRBV5-1; 7 nucleotides line up with TRBD2. The germline gives CDR1 SGHRS, CDR2 YFSETQ. The CDR3 loop spans 18 amino acids. Trimming cost V 4 bases and J 2 bases; bases outside gene matches: 12. The CDR3 DNA sequence: TGCGCCAGCAGCCTCCGGGGGGAAATCTCTGCTGGGGCCAACGTCCTGACTTTC. Translating it yields CASSLRGEISAGANVLTF.

Of note for this clonotype: Just one base apart from a much larger clone, this may be a read error. V is TRBV6-2 or TRBV6-3 and J is TRBJ2-5; TRBD2 aligns across 11 bases. CDR3 length equals 16 residues. Germline V CDR1 and CDR2: MNHEY, SVGEGT. The CDR3 DNA follows: TGTACCAGCAGTTCGTCAACTAGCGGGAGCGGGGAGACCCAGTACTTC. Translated: CTSSSSTSGSGETQYF.

The chain joins TRBV7-2 to TRBJ2-7; tentatively, D is TRBD2 (7 bases). Germline CDR1 SGHTA, CDR2 FQGNSA. This CDR3 is 16 amino acids long. Trimming removed 5 bases from V and 4 bases from J, with 21 bases in between. The CDR3 DNA reads TGTGCCAGCAGCCAAGTGGACTTGGGGGGGCGATACGAGCAGTACTTC. This gives the protein CASSQVDLGGRYEQYF.

A word on this clonotype: This clone may be a read error of a much larger clone one base away. The V gene is TRBV5-1, the J gene TRBJ2-1, with D possibly matching TRBD2 (7 bases). The CDR3 has 17 residues. In germline, CDR1 is SGHRS, CDR2 YFSETQ. CDR3 residues: CANSWGGLAENYNEQFF. In DNA, the CDR3 is TGCGCCAACAGCTGGGGGGGCCTAGCGGAGAACTACAATGAGCAGTTCTTC. Together with reference TRBV5-1 and TRBJ2-1, the CDR3 gives the full variable domain: KAGVTQTPRYLIKTRGQQVTLSCSPISGHRSVSWYQQTPGQGLQFLFEYFSETQRNKGNFPGRFSGRQFSNSRSEMNVSTLELGDSALYLCANSWGGLAENYNEQFFGPGTRLTVL.

In regard to this clonotype: At one end, the junction sequence differs from germline, possibly due to a read error. The chain carries TRBV24-1 and TRBJ2-1; D gene ambiguous. This CDR3 comprises 12 residues. From germline, CDR1 is KGHDR and CDR2 SFDVKD. The CDR3 DNA sequence: TGTGCCGCCAGTGGGGTTTTCAATGAGCAGTTCTTC. It is translated as CAASGVFNEQFF.

The chain recombines TRBV2 with TRBJ1-5; a weak D match, TRBD1 (5 bases). In germline, CDR1 is SNHLY, CDR2 FYNNEI. CDR3 length: 15 residues. V lost 4 bases to trimming and J lost 2 bases, with 12 bases between them. DNA of the CDR3: TGTGCCAGCAGTGTGGGGCAGGGAGGCAATCAGCCCCAGCATTTT. It specifies CASSVGQGGNQPQHF.

In DNA form, the CDR3 reads TGTGCCAGCGGACAGGGCTATGGAAACACCATATATTTT. Its protein is CASGQGYGNTIYF. This chain connects TRBV19 to TRBJ1-3; 8 positions agree with TRBD1. Losses at the gene ends were 9 bases for V and 3 bases for J; bases not matched to a gene: 4. CDR3 length: 13 amino acids. In germline, CDR1 is LNHDA, CDR2 SQIVND (reference sequence).

This clonotype appeared many times. The chain links TRBV11-2 to TRBJ2-1; 9 bases line up with TRBD2. The V segment lost 2 bases and the J segment 9 bases; nucleotides outside the gene matches: 5. Germline CDR1 reads SGHAT; CDR2 reads FQNNGV. CDR3 length equals 14 residues. The CDR3 spells CASSLLSGRFEQFF. In DNA, the CDR3 is TGTGCCAGCAGCTTACTTAGCGGGAGATTTGAGCAGTTCTTC.